The entry that follows covers one TCR beta chain sequence. Its cognate antigen is unknown. Profiled with immunoSEQ multiplex PCR; TCRdb holds only in-frame clones, not every one. The sample carries 43,000 or so clones, 75% to 85% recorded once. This CDR3 is built from 15 residues. Germline-derived CDR1 and CDR2 are SGHTA and FQGNSA. V lost 2 bases and J lost 5; bases outside the gene matches: 6. Time point given: pretreatment peripheral blood. This record comes from a study of PD-L1 blockade in urothelial cancer. Study in general: Patients' atezolizumab regimen, 1,200 mg intravenously every 3 weeks, began in the mid-2010s.

General study points: A pretreatment blood TCR clonality that fell below the median predicted better progression-free and overall survival.

The TCR was taken from a man between 60 and 70 years old with urothelial cancer. The chain couples TRBV7-2 to TRBJ2-5, with 9 bases fitting TRBD1. The sequencing here drew on PBMCs, taken around atezolizumab (anti-PD-L1) treatment. For the CDR3, the DNA is TGTGCCAGCAGCTTATATACAGGGGGCCGGGAGACCCAGTACTTC. Translated, it gives CASSLYTGGRETQYF.